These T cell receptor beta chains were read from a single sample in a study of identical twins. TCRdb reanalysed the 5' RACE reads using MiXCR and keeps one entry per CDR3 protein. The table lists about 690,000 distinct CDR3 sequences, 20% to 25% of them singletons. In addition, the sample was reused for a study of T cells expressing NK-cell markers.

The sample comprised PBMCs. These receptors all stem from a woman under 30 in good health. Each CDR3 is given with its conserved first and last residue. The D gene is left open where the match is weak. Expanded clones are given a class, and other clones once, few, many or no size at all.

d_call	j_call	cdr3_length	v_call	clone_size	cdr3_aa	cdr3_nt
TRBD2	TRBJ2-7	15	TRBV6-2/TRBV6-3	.	CASSLQLAGVGEQYF	TGTGCCAGCAGTTTACAACTAGCGGGAGTCGGTGAGCAGTACTTC
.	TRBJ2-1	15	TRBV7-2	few	CASSLDSVFRNEQFF	TGTGCCAGCAGCTTAGACAGCGTCTTCCGCAATGAGCAGTTCTTC
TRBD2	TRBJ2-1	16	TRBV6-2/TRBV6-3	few	CASSYPGTSGVNEQFF	TGTGCCAGCAGTTACCCTGGGACTAGCGGGGTTAATGAGCAGTTCTTC
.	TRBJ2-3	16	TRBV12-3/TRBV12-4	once	CASSLKAAGITDTQYF	TGTGCCAGCAGTTTAAAAGCGGCCGGGATCACAGATACGCAGTATTTT
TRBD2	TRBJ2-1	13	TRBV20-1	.	CSAPSGGNNEQFF	TGCAGTGCCCCTAGCGGGGGGAACAATGAGCAGTTCTTC
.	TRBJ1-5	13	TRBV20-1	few	CSALGGGWQPQHF	TGCAGTGCTCTTGGAGGGGGGTGGCAGCCCCAGCATTTT
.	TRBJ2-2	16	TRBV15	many	CATSRGKSGNTGELFF	TGTGCCACCAGCAGAGGGAAAAGCGGGAACACCGGGGAGCTGTTTTTT
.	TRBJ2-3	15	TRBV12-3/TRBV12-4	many	CASSRLRPSTDTQYF	TGTGCCAGCAGTCGTTTGCGGCCCAGCACAGATACGCAGTATTTT
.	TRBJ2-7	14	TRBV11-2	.	CASSLGWRTYEQYF	TGTGCCAGCAGCTTAGGGTGGAGAACCTACGAGCAGTACTTC
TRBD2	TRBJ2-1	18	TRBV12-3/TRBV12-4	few	CASSLALAGGGKNNEQFF	TGTGCCAGCAGTTTAGCTCTAGCGGGAGGGGGAAAGAACAATGAGCAGTTCTTC
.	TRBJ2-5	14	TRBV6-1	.	CASSRRDAQETQYF	TGTGCCAGCAGCCGACGGGATGCTCAAGAGACCCAGTACTTC
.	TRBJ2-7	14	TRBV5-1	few	CASSFPGTSNEQYF	TGCGCCAGCAGCTTCCCCGGGACTTCAAACGAGCAGTACTTC
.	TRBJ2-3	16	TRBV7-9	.	CASSLPGTSSTDTQYF	TGTGCCAGCAGCTTACCGGGGACCTCTAGCACAGATACGCAGTATTTT
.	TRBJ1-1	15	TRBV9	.	CASSGVLGMNTEAFF	TGTGCCAGCAGCGGGGTACTGGGAATGAACACTGAAGCTTTCTTT
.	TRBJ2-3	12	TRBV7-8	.	CASSFRRDTQYF	TGTGCCAGCAGCTTTCGTAGGGATACGCAGTATTTT
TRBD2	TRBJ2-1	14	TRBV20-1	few	CSARLAGVFHEQFF	TGCAGTGCCCGACTAGCGGGAGTTTTCCATGAGCAGTTCTTC
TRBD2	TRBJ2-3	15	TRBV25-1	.	CASSERLAGPRTQYF	TGTGCCAGCAGTGAACGACTAGCGGGCCCGCGTACGCAGTATTTT
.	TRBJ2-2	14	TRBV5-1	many	CASSLDRSTGELFF	TGTGCCAGCAGCTTGGACCGGAGCACCGGGGAGCTGTTTTTT
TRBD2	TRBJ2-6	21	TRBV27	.	CASSFLGLAGGPLRGANVLTF	TGTGCCAGCAGTTTCCTAGGACTAGCGGGAGGGCCTTTACGTGGGGCCAACGTCCTGACTTTC
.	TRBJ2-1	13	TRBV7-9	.	CATLEGSYNEQFF	TGTGCCACCCTAGAGGGATCCTACAATGAGCAGTTCTTC